This entry describes one T cell receptor beta chain. The antigen is unknown. These data belong to a study of cytomegalovirus exposure and HLA in healthy donors. Germline V lookup: CDR1 SGDLS, CDR2 YYNGEE. After removal of 1 base from V and 6 bases from J, the junction contained 5 bases not matched to a gene. The CDR3 runs to 14 residues. General observations from the study: In a later analysis, compared with equally common non-associated chains, HLA-associated beta chains were more expanded.

Vbeta (60) and Jbeta (13) primers were used in the PCR. Data came from immunoSEQ multiplex PCR; TCRdb stores just in-frame clones and leaves some out. In the table there are roughly 200,000 clones, roughly 73% of which are singletons. The sample taken for sequencing was PBMCs. This TCR was sampled from a woman aged 25-40 years in good health and CMV-seropositive. The V call is TRBV9, the J call TRBJ2-3; 7 bases align to TRBD2. The CDR3 loop is CASSVWAGADTQYF. The CDR3 DNA reads TGTGCCAGCAGCGTATGGGCGGGAGCGGATACGCAGTATTTT.